This T cell receptor (beta chain) was identified during a study of blood T cell repertoires in COVID-19. Authors' analysis steps: From reference gene primer amplification, estimates of nucleated cell counts were derived. Sequencing was performed with immunoSEQ multiplex PCR; in TCRdb, only in-frame clones are kept and a portion is missing. V, J and clone size derive from that table, while D and trimming were established from the DNA sequence. Among about 210,000 clones listed, 75% to 85% were seen once. From germline, CDR1 is ENHRY and CDR2 SYGVKD. V lost 0 bases to trimming and J lost 4 bases, with 16 bases between them. The CDR3 has 16 residues.

V and J are TRBV10-3 and TRBJ2-7, with D perhaps matching TRBD1 (5 bases). The sample taken for sequencing was peripheral blood. The sequence derives from a human donor in a cohort sampled during active COVID-19. CDR3 sequence (DNA): TGTGCCATCAGTGAGTCGGTGGCAGGGTTAAGATACGAGCAGTACTTC. Amino acids: CAISESVAGLRYEQYF.